Many counts were recorded for the clone carrying this TCR beta chain. Antigen specificity is unknown. The CDR3 consists of 14 residues. Germline CDR1 is DFQATT and CDR2 is SNEGSKA (reference sequence). V was pared by 6 bases and J by 4 bases, with 18 bases between. This specimen comes from a study of identical twins. Study results and limitations: With abundant cord blood beta clonotypes, insertions were fewer; memory repertoires showed no such pattern. Alpha sequences that were out-of-frame and twin-shared showed an excess of low generation probability. Excess sharing between twins was weaker in beta out-of-frame sequences.

MiXCR was run by TCRdb on the 5' RACE reads, yielding one entry per CDR3 protein. The top ten hold around 8.1% of the sample, which has 150,000 or so distinct CDR3 sequences, roughly 3.5% seen once. This receptor was identified in a man in his late teens or twenties in good health. The sample taken for sequencing was memory T cells sorted from blood. The chain is built from TRBV20-1 and TRBJ2-5, with D possibly being TRBD1 (6 bases). CDR3 amino acids: CSAPLQGAVETQYF. CDR3 nucleotides: TGCAGTGCACCCCTACAGGGTGCCGTAGAGACCCAGTACTTC.